This T cell receptor beta chain stems from a study of blood T cell repertoires in COVID-19. Study overall: Whether acute or convalescent, the COVID-19 samples came from the United States, Italy and Spain.

CDR1 and CDR2 from the germline V gene are KGHSH and LQKENI. V lost 3 bases, J lost 3 bases, and 5 bases stayed unmatched. The CDR3 loop spans 15 amino acids. The table came from immunoSEQ multiplex PCR; TCRdb's copy has only in-frame clones and leaves some out. The sample records about 230,000 clones, 75% to 85% being singletons. The TCR was taken from a woman between 35 and 50 years old who had recovered from COVID-19. The chain has TRBV18 and TRBJ2-1; 7 nucleotides agree with TRBD2. The sequenced sample was peripheral blood. The CDR3 is CASSPGLEVYNEQFF. The DNA of the CDR3 is TGTGCCAGCTCACCCGGACTAGAGGTCTACAATGAGCAGTTCTTC.